Below are 9 T cell receptor beta chains sequenced from a single sample in a study of a mutant IDH1 vaccine in newly diagnosed glioma. Time point: week 23, last vaccination. Each dose of the vaccine consisted of 300 ug of mutant IDH1 20-mer peptide, with topical imiquimod. What these receptors recognize is not known. Sequenced by immunoSEQ multiplex PCR; TCRdb stores in-frame clones only, minus some. The sample holds tens of thousands of clones; around 82% are singletons and the top ten take about 14%. The specimen comprised PBMCs, sampled from a glioma patient whose treatment included an IDH1 peptide vaccine. The receptors were sampled from a young man with glioma.

V gene TRBV18 combines with J gene TRBJ2-7; 8 nucleotides align to TRBD1. The V gene's germline CDR1 is KGHSH and CDR2 LQKENI. The CDR3 sequence is 14 residues long. V trimming: 6 bases; J trimming: 5 bases; junction bases outside the gene matches: 9. The CDR3 here is CASSPTDRVDEQYF. The CDR3 nucleotides are TGTGCCAGCTCCCCGACGGACAGGGTGGACGAGCAGTACTTC.

The chain carries TRBV2 and TRBJ2-7; TRBD2 aligns across 11 bases. The CDR3 totals 15 residues. The germline V gene has CDR1 SNHLY and CDR2 FYNNEI. Trimming removed 6 bases from V and 3 bases from J; junction bases left unmatched: 7. The CDR3 nucleotides read TGTGCCAGCAGCCTTCTAGCGGGGGGAAGCTACGAGCAGTACTTC. It yields the protein CASSLLAGGSYEQYF. Supplemented by reference TRBV2 and TRBJ2-7, the full variable domain reads EPEVTQTPSHQVTQMGQEVILRCVPISNHLYFYWYRQILGQKVEFLVSFYNNEISEKSEIFDDQFSVERPDGSNFTLKIRSTKLEDSAMYFCASSLLAGGSYEQYFGPGTRLTVT.

The V call is TRBV7-8, the J call TRBJ2-2; 7 bases are a match to TRBD1. CDR1 SGHVS and CDR2 FQNEAQ come from the germline V gene. There are 16 residues in the CDR3. The trim removed 0 bases at V and 8 bases at J, leaving 9 bases unmatched. The CDR3 sequence: CASSLASGQIRGELFF. CDR3 DNA: TGTGCCAGCAGCTTAGCCTCGGGACAGATTAGGGGGGAGCTGTTTTTT.

The chain couples TRBV19 to TRBJ2-7, with D tentatively TRBD1 or TRBD2 (5 bases each). The CDR3 sequence is 15 residues long. The germline CDR1 and CDR2 sequences are LNHDA and SQIVND (reference sequence). Trimming stripped 4 bases from V and 3 bases from J, with 16 bases between. CDR3 in DNA: TGTGCCAGTAGTACGGGGACGGTGGCCCTCTACGAGCAGTACTTC. Its translation: CASSTGTVALYEQYF.

The rearrangement uses TRBV27 and TRBJ1-1; D is unclear. CDR1 is MNHEY, CDR2 SMNVEV, per germline (reference sequence). V was cut by 2 bases and J by 0 bases, with 13 bases left in between. This CDR3 is built from 16 residues. In DNA, the CDR3 is TGTGCCAGCAGTTTAAAAACAGATTATATGAACACTGAAGCTTTCTTT. Its translation: CASSLKTDYMNTEAFF.

The gene calls are TRBV13 and TRBJ2-1; TRBD2 matches at 9 bases. V lost 5 bases and J lost 2; bases outside the gene matches: 10. The germline V gene encodes CDR1 PRHDT and CDR2 FYEKMQ (reference sequence). This CDR3 comprises 17 residues. The CDR3 is CASSDRSAGGTYNEQFF. The CDR3 bases are TGTGCCAGCAGCGACCGAAGTGCGGGGGGGACCTACAATGAGCAGTTCTTC.

The chain couples TRBV2 to TRBJ2-5; 13 bases are shared with TRBD2. Losses at the gene ends were 5 bases for V and 4 bases for J; bases not matched to a gene: 4. The CDR3 totals 15 residues. Germline values: CDR1 SNHLY, CDR2 FYNNEI. The CDR3 coding sequence is TGTGCCAGCAGTCCAGGGACTAGCGGGGCAGAGACCCAGTACTTC. It yields the protein CASSPGTSGAETQYF.

This clone was counted between two and nine times. This chain connects TRBV4-3 to TRBJ2-5; 14 bases map to TRBD2. There are 21 residues in the CDR3. J lost 3 bases, V lost 2 bases, and 17 bases had no gene match. Germline V gives CDR1 LGHNA, CDR2 YSLEER. CDR3 DNA: TGCGCCAGCAGCCAAAGCCTTGGGGGGCTCGGGGGACTAGCGGGAGAAGAGACCCAGTACTTC. Its translation is CASSQSLGGLGGLAGEETQYF.

This CDR3 is CASSSRVTNSGYTF. The CDR3 bases are TGTGCCAGCAGTTCCAGGGTTACCAATAGTGGCTACACCTTC. The V and J genes are TRBV27 and TRBJ1-2, with D possibly being TRBD1 (5 bases). Trimming removed 4 bases at V and 7 bases at J, with 16 bases between. Germline V gives CDR1 MNHEY, CDR2 SMNVEV (reference sequence). This CDR3 is built from 14 residues.